Described below is a single T cell receptor beta chain sequence and its context. Its antigen remains unidentified. These data belong to a study of cytomegalovirus exposure and HLA in healthy donors. The data were produced by immunoSEQ multiplex PCR, yet TCRdb's version contains in-frame clones alone and is incomplete. Of about 130,000 clones listed, roughly nine tenths were seen once; the top ten hold roughly 1.2%. General study results and limits: Accounts indicate the classifier identified cytomegalovirus status with strong specificity and sensitivity. Most TCR sequences showed up rarely, but some public TCRs showed up in many donors.

This TCR was recovered from a woman under 30 in good health and CMV-seronegative. The sample was PBMCs.

This CDR3 reads CASSMGQGSSYEQYF. For the CDR3, the DNA is TGTGCCAGTAGTATGGGACAGGGAAGCTCCTACGAGCAGTACTTC. The chain combines TRBV19 with TRBJ2-7; 9 nucleotides line up with TRBD1. The CDR3 contains 15 residues. V lost 3 bases, J lost 0 bases, and 3 bases stayed unmatched. Germline V gene lookup returns CDR1 LNHDA and CDR2 SQIVND (reference sequence).